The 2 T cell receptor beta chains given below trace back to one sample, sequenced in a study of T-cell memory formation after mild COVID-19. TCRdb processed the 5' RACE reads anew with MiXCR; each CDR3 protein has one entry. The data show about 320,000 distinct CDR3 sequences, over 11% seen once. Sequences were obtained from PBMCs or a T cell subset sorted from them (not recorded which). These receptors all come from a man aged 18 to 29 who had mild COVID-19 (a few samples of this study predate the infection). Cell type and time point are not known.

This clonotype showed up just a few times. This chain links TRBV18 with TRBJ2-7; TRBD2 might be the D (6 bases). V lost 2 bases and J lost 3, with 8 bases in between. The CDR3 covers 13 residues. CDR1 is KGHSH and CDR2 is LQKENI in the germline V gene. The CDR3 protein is CASSPAGGYEQYV. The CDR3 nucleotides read TGTGCCAGCTCACCAGCCGGGGGCTACGAGCAGTACGTC.

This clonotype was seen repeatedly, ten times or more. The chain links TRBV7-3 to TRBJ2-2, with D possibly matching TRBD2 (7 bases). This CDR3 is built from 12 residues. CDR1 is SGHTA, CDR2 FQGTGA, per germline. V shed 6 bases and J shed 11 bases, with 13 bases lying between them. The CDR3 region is CASSLSGGELFF. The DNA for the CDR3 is TGTGCCAGCAGTTTATCGGGGGGCGAGCTGTTTTTT.